The 6 T cell receptor beta chains listed next were all sequenced from one sample in a study of T-cell reconstitution after alpha-beta-depleted transplantation in children. TCRbeta library construction was performed incorporating unique molecular identifiers. TCRdb redid the calling of the PCR reads with MiXCR, one entry per CDR3 protein. Of about 100,000 distinct CDR3 sequences in the sample, 4.5% to 7.5% were seen once. The sample in question was PBMCs, mostly from graft donor cells, obtained 60 days after TCRalphabeta/CD19-depleted stem cell transplant. The receptors come from a female patient aged 2 to 10 who had a stem cell transplant for Fanconi anemia, so the T cells may come from the graft donor.

This clonotype has at least ten counts. The V call is TRBV25-1, the J call TRBJ1-5; D call uncertain. CDR3 length: 12 amino acids. The V gene lost 4 bases and the J gene lost 4 bases, with 5 bases spanning the gap. Germline assignment: CDR1 MGHDK and CDR2 SYGVNS. Here the CDR3 reads CASSAVNQPQHF. CDR3 nucleotide sequence: TGTGCCAGCAGTGCTGTTAATCAGCCCCAGCATTTT.

As for this clonotype: Being one base from a much bigger clone, this may be a read error. The V and J genes are TRBV3-1 and TRBJ1-4; 10 bases map to TRBD1. The CDR3 extends over 15 amino acids. Per the germline V gene, CDR1 is LGHDT and CDR2 is YNNKEL (reference sequence). CDR3 loop: CATSQSGTGDEKLFF. The CDR3 DNA sequence: TGTGCCACCAGCCAAAGCGGGACAGGGGATGAAAAACTGTTTTTT.

This clonotype turned up a few times. V usage is TRBV5-1 and J usage is TRBJ2-7; D tentatively reads TRBD1 or TRBD2 (5 bases each). The germline V gene encodes CDR1 SGHRS and CDR2 YFSETQ. The CDR3 is 13 amino acids. The germline V and J ends were trimmed by 4 bases and 3 bases, with 11 bases remaining between them. The CDR3 nucleotides are TGCGCCAGCAGCGAGGGACCCGACTACGAGCAGTACTTC. Its translation is CASSEGPDYEQYF.

This clonotype was seen repeatedly, ten times or more. V is TRBV5-6 and J is TRBJ2-3; 9 bases are a match to TRBD2. The germline V gene has CDR1 SGHDT and CDR2 YYEEEE. The CDR3 totals 17 residues. Germline trimming cut 0 bases from V and 4 bases from J; bases unmatched to any gene: 9. The CDR3 loop is CASSLAGLAFRSDTQYF. Written as DNA, the CDR3 is TGTGCCAGCAGCTTGGCGGGACTAGCATTTCGGTCAGATACGCAGTATTTT.

This clonotype was seen many times. The chain links TRBV28 to TRBJ1-4; 9 nucleotides align to TRBD1. Germline V gene lookup returns CDR1 MDHEN and CDR2 SYDVKM. The junction had 5 bases not matched to a gene; V was cut back by 5 bases and J by 7 bases. CDR3 size: 14 residues. The CDR3 DNA reads TGTGCCAGCAGTCCGGGACAGGGCGGTGAAAAACTGTTTTTT. Protein: CASSPGQGGEKLFF.

This clonotype appeared many times. The chain combines TRBV5-1 with TRBJ2-2; 10 bases map to TRBD1. The V gene's germline CDR1 is SGHRS and CDR2 YFSETQ. V was pared by 5 bases and J by 5 bases, with 6 bases of the junction left unmatched. The CDR3 loop spans 15 amino acids. The CDR3 spells CASSSGQGLTGELFF. CDR3 sequence (DNA): TGCGCCAGCAGTTCGGGACAGGGGCTAACCGGGGAGCTGTTTTTT.